The 19 T cell receptor beta chains in this list originate from one sample, sequenced in a study of T cells in Graves' hyperthyroidism and ophthalmopathy. RNA transcripts provided the source from which TCR beta CDR3 regions were amplified. First-round RT-PCR targeting the TCR CDR3 was performed with the HTBI primer set. TCRdb analysed the multiplex PCR reads with MiXCR anew, one entry per CDR3 protein. The sample yields fewer than 400,000 distinct CDR3 sequences, 11% to 15% seen once. The sequenced sample was blood. The receptors originated from a man between 45 and 60 years old with Graves' ophthalmopathy.

The table lists this clonotype with a few counts. The chain carries TRBV4-1 and TRBJ1-5; 9 bases match TRBD1. From germline, CDR1 is MGHRA and CDR2 YSYEKL. Trimming cost V 4 bases and J 3 bases; bases outside gene matches: 4. This CDR3 spans 15 amino acids. The DNA of the CDR3 is TGCGCCAGCAGCCCGGGGGACAGGGACAATCAGCCCCAGCATTTT. Protein sequence: CASSPGDRDNQPQHF.

This clonotype was counted at least ten times. CDR3 sequence (DNA): TGTGCCACCCGGGGACACCTTGGCTACACCTTC. It translates to CATRGHLGYTF. This chain uses TRBV24-1 with TRBJ1-2, with a weak D call TRBD1 (6 bases). V lost 9 bases to trimming and J lost 7 bases, with 11 bases between them. Looked up from germline, CDR1 is KGHDR and CDR2 is SFDVKD. The CDR3 consists of 11 residues.

The gene calls are TRBV19 and TRBJ1-1; no reliable D call. The CDR3 extends over 14 amino acids. Germline V gives CDR1 LNHDA, CDR2 SQIVND (reference sequence). Trimming took off 3 bases at V and 5 bases at J, with 13 bases between the two ends. CDR3 in amino acids: CASSILGAATEAFF. The CDR3 nucleotides are TGTGCCAGTAGTATTCTCGGAGCAGCGACTGAAGCTTTCTTT. Supplemented by reference TRBV19 and TRBJ1-1, the full variable domain reads DGGITQSPKYLFRKEGQNVTLSCEQNLNHDAMYWYRQDPGQGLRLIYYSQIVNDFQKGDIAEGYSVSREKKESFPLTVTSAQKNPTAFYLCASSILGAATEAFFGQGTRLTVV.

This clonotype was observed many times. This CDR3 is CASSLDAPHYNEQFF. CDR3 nucleotide sequence: TGCGCCAGCAGCTTGGATGCGCCTCACTACAATGAGCAGTTCTTC. The chain links TRBV5-1 to TRBJ2-1; D is undetermined. The CDR3 sequence is 15 residues long. With 0 bases removed from V and 3 bases from J, the gap between germline ends came to 10 bases. Germline V gene sequence: CDR1 SGHRS, CDR2 YFSETQ.

At least ten counts were recorded for this clonotype. The chain couples TRBV28 to TRBJ2-7; D perhaps matches TRBD1 (5 bases). The length of the CDR3 is 14 residues. The V end lost 10 bases, the J end lost 4 bases, and 20 bases lay between the germline ends. The germline CDR1 and CDR2 sequences are MDHEN and SYDVKM. CDR3 nucleotides: TGTGCCATCAGACCCCAGGGTGGAGTTTACGAGCAGTACTTC. Translating gives CAIRPQGGVYEQYF.

This rearrangement joins TRBV14 to TRBJ2-3; no reliable D call. In germline, CDR1 is SGHDN, CDR2 FVKESK. The CDR3 sequence is 15 residues long. V was cut by 0 bases and J by 2 bases, with 9 bases left in between. The CDR3, as DNA: TGTGCCAGCAGCCAAGATCTAGATAACACAGATACGCAGTATTTT. Protein sequence: CASSQDLDNTDTQYF.

This clonotype was recorded many times. The chain couples TRBV20-1 to TRBJ1-1; tentative D call: TRBD1 (6 bases). The CDR3 runs 14 residues. The V end was cut by 3 bases, the J end by 5 bases, with 16 bases between. Germline loops: CDR1 DFQATT, CDR2 SNEGSKA (reference sequence). CDR3 bases: TGCAGTGCTAGCTGGGGGTGGGGGCGGACTGAAGCTTTCTTT. Its translation is CSASWGWGRTEAFF.

This clonotype was counted only a few times. The rearrangement uses TRBV29-1 and TRBJ2-5; D may be TRBD2 (6 bases). Germline V gene lookup returns CDR1 SQVTM and CDR2 ANQGSEA. This CDR3 has 15 residues. Deletions cut 2 bases from V and 2 bases from J, with 15 bases between. The DNA of the CDR3 is TGCAGCGTTGAAACCTGGTCGGGAGCTCAAGAGACCCAGTACTTC. This encodes CSVETWSGAQETQYF.

The genes are TRBV27 and TRBJ1-2; 8 nucleotides agree with TRBD1. There are 14 residues in the CDR3. Germline V gene lookup returns CDR1 MNHEY and CDR2 SMNVEV (reference sequence). V shed 4 bases, J shed 4 bases, and the junction held 5 bases outside the gene matches. The CDR3 sequence: CASSSPDRGYGYTF. DNA of the CDR3: TGTGCCAGCAGTTCCCCAGACAGGGGCTATGGCTACACCTTC.

This clonotype was detected many times. This chain uses TRBV3-1 with TRBJ1-2; unclear D gene. Trimming cost V 4 bases and J 6 bases, with 9 bases left between them. The V gene's germline CDR1 is LGHDT and CDR2 YNNKEL (reference sequence). The length of the CDR3 is 12 residues. This CDR3 is CASSPLGNGYTF. The CDR3 nucleotides are TGTGCCAGCAGCCCCCTCGGGAATGGCTACACCTTC.

The sample holds many counts of this clonotype. V usage is TRBV11-2 and J usage is TRBJ2-1; D is perhaps TRBD2 (6 bases). Per germline, CDR1 SGHAT and CDR2 FQNNGV. Trimming removed 1 base from V and 4 bases from J, with 14 bases in between. This CDR3 spans 16 amino acids. CDR3 DNA: TGTGCCAGCAGCTTAGTGGTGGCGGGATCGTACAATGAGCAGTTCTTC. Encoded protein: CASSLVVAGSYNEQFF.

Remarks on this clonotype: Because the CDR3's place on the DNA is in doubt, the DNA is left out and the CDR3 is given as listed by TCRdb. This chain connects TRBV7-9 to TRBJ2-3; the D call of TRBD2 is as the table states it, not checked on the DNA. The CDR3 contains 21 residues when both ends are counted. The germline V gene has CDR1 SEHNR and CDR2 FQNEAQ (reference sequence). The CDR3 loop is CASSFYICSARSGRNTDTQYF.

In regard to this clonotype: A much larger clonotype is one base distant, so this may be a read error. The chain has TRBV7-9 and TRBJ2-1; 7 bases match TRBD1. This CDR3 has 19 residues. V was pared by 4 bases and J by 5 bases, with 20 bases of the junction left unmatched. Germline CDR1 and CDR2: SEHNR and FQNEAQ (reference sequence). The chain's CDR3 is CASSCPSLTTGAPNNEQFF. The CDR3 DNA follows: TGTGCCAGCAGCTGCCCCTCCCTAACCACAGGGGCTCCCAACAATGAGCAGTTCTTC.

This clonotype has a count of ten or more. The rearrangement joins TRBV28 to TRBJ1-4, with unresolved D. Trimming removed 3 bases from V and 10 bases from J, with 12 bases in between. Per germline, CDR1 MDHEN and CDR2 SYDVKM. The CDR3 length is 13 residues. The CDR3 loop is CASSFSSVGKLFF. The CDR3 DNA reads TGTGCCAGCAGTTTTTCTTCGGTAGGAAAACTGTTTTTT.

This clonotype has ten or more counts. This chain connects TRBV5-6 to TRBJ1-1; a possible D gene is TRBD1 (5 bases). From germline, CDR1 is SGHDT and CDR2 YYEEEE. Trimming pared 1 base from V and 0 bases from J, leaving 13 bases between. The CDR3 extends over 16 amino acids. The chain's CDR3 is CASSLILGQLNTEAFF. The CDR3 DNA sequence: TGTGCCAGCAGCTTGATACTGGGGCAGCTGAACACTGAAGCTTTCTTT.

The table lists this clonotype with many counts. The rearrangement links TRBV12-3 or TRBV12-4 to TRBJ2-1; 9 bases align to TRBD1. CDR3 length: 15 residues. The V segment lost 5 bases and the J segment 6 bases; nucleotides outside the gene matches: 8. DNA of the CDR3: TGTGCCAGCAGTAACGGACAGGGGTCAGGCAATGAGCAGTTCTTC. Amino acids: CASSNGQGSGNEQFF.

This clonotype was found a few times. The CDR3 bases are TGTGCCAGTAGTATTCTCGGTTTGCAGGTCTATGGCTACACCTTC. Protein product: CASSILGLQVYGYTF. V is TRBV19 and J is TRBJ1-2; D gene ambiguous. Germline V CDR1 and CDR2: LNHDA, SQIVND (reference sequence). The CDR3 extends over 15 amino acids. Deletions cut 3 bases from V and 4 bases from J, with 15 bases between.

This clonotype was found many times. V usage is TRBV11-2 and J usage is TRBJ2-7; 9 nucleotides match TRBD2. Losses at the gene ends were 6 bases for V and 1 base for J; bases not matched to a gene: 4. CDR1 is SGHAT, CDR2 FQNNGV, per germline. This CDR3 is 14 amino acids long. The CDR3 DNA follows: TGTGCCAGCAGAAGACTAGCGGCGTCCTACGAGCAGTACTTC. It encodes CASRRLAASYEQYF.

This chain uses TRBV14 with TRBJ1-3, with a tentative D call TRBD1 (5 bases). Per the germline V gene, CDR1 is SGHDN and CDR2 is FVKESK. This CDR3 has 17 amino acids. V was shortened by 4 bases and J by 1 base, with 17 bases between the two germline ends. The CDR3 DNA sequence: TGTGCCAGCAGCCGATCTACAGGCGGTTGGTCTGGAAACACCATATATTTT. Protein product: CASSRSTGGWSGNTIYF.